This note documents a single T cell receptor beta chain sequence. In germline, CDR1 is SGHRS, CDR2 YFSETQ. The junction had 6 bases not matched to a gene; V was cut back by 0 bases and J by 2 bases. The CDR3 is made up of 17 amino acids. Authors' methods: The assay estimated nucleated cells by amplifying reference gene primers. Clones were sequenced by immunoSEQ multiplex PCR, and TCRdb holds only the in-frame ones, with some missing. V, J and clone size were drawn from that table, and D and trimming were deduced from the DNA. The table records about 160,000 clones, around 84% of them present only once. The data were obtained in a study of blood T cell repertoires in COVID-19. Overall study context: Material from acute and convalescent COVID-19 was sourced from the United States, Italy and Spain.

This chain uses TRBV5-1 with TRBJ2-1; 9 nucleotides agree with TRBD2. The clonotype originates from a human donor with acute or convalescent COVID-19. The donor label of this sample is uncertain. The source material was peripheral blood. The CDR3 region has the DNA TGCGCCAGCAGCTTGGCCCAGGCGGGGGGGCCCTACAATGAGCAGTTCTTC. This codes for CASSLAQAGGPYNEQFF.